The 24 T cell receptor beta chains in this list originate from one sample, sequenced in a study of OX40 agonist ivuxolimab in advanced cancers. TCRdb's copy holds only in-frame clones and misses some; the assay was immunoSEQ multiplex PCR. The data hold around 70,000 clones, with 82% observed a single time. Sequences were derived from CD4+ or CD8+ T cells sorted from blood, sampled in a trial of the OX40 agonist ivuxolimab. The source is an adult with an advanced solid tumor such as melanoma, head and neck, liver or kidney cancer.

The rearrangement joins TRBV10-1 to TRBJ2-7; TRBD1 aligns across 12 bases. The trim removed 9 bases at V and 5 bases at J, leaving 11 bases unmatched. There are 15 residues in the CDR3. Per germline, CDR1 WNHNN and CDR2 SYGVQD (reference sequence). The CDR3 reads CARKASGTGGNEQYF. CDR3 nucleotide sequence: TGCGCCAGAAAGGCGTCGGGGACAGGGGGCAACGAGCAGTACTTC.

CDR3 DNA sequence: TGTGCCAGCAGTGAATGGGAGGGGGCAGGAGGACAAGAGACCCAGTACTTC. Translating it yields CASSEWEGAGGQETQYF. The rearrangement uses TRBV25-1 and TRBJ2-5; D possibly uses TRBD1 or TRBD2 (7 bases each). V was cut by 1 base and J by 2 bases, with 17 bases left in between. The CDR3 length is 17 residues. Germline V gene data show CDR1 as MGHDK and CDR2 as SYGVNS.

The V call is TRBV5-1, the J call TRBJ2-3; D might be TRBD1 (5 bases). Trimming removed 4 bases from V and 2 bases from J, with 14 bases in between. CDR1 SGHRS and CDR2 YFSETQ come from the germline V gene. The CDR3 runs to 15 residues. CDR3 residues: CASSVTVGLTDTQYF. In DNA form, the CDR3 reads TGCGCCAGCAGCGTGACCGTGGGGCTCACAGATACGCAGTATTTT.

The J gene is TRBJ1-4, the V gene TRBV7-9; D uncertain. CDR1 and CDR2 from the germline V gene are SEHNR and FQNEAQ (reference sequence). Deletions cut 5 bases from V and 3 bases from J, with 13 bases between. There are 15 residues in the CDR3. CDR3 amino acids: CASSPRGGANEKLFF. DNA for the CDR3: TGTGCCAGCAGCCCGCGGGGTGGGGCTAATGAAAAACTGTTTTTT.

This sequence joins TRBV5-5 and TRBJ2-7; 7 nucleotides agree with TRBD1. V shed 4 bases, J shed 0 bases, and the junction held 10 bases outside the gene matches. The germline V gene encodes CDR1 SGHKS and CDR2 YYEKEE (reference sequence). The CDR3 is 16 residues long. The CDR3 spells CASSPEGQRSSYEQYF. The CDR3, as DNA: TGTGCCAGCAGCCCAGAGGGACAGAGGAGCTCCTACGAGCAGTACTTC.

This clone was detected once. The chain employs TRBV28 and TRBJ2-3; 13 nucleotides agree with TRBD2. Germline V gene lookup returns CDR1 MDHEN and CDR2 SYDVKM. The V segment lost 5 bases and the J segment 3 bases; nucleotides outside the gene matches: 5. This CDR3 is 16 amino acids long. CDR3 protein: CASSTGLAGPTDTQYF. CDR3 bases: TGTGCCAGCAGTACGGGACTAGCGGGACCTACAGATACGCAGTATTTT.

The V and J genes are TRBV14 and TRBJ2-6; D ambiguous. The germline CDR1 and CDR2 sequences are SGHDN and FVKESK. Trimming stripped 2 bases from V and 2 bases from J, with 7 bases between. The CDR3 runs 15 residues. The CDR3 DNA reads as TGTGCCAGCAGCCAATTAGGGACTGGGGCCAACGTCCTGACTTTC. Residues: CASSQLGTGANVLTF.

CDR3 amino acids: CASSFRSGANVLTF. For the CDR3, the DNA is TGTGCCAGCAGCTTCCGCTCTGGGGCCAACGTCCTGACTTTC. The V gene is TRBV5-4, the J gene TRBJ2-6; D is unclear. V was cut by 2 bases and J by 0 bases, with 3 bases left in between. The CDR3 is 14 residues long. Germline-derived CDR1 and CDR2 are SGHNT and YYREEE (reference sequence).

As DNA, the CDR3 is TGTGCCAGCAGCTTAGGCGACAGGGGAGCTTTCTTT. It translates to CASSLGDRGAFF. The chain employs TRBV7-9 and TRBJ1-1, with 8 bases lining up with TRBD1. This CDR3 spans 12 amino acids. V lost 1 base to trimming and J lost 10 bases; unmatched junction nucleotides: 2. Germline assignment: CDR1 SEHNR and CDR2 FQNEAQ (reference sequence).

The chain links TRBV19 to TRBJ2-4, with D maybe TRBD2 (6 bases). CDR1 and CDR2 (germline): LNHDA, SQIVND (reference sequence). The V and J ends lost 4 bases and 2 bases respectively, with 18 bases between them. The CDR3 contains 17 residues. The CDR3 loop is CASSTWGDIPTKNIQYF. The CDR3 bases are TGTGCCAGTAGTACCTGGGGGGATATCCCTACCAAAAACATTCAGTACTTC.

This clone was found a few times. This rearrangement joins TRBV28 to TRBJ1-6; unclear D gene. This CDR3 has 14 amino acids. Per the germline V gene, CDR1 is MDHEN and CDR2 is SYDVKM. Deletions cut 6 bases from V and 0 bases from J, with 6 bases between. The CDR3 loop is CASRPGSYNSPLHF. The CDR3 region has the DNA TGTGCCAGCAGACCTGGCTCCTATAATTCACCCCTCCACTTT.

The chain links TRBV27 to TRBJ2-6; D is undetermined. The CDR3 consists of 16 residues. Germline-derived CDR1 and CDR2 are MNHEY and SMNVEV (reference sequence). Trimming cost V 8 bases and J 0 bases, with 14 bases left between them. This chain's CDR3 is CASGPRLDSGANVLTF. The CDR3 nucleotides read TGTGCCAGCGGCCCAAGATTAGACTCTGGGGCCAACGTCCTGACTTTC.

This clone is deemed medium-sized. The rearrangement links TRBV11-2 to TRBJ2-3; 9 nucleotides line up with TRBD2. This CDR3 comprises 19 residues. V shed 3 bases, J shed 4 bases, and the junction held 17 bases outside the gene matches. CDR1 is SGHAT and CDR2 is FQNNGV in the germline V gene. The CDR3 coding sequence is TGTGCCAGCAGCTTCGGTCGTCTTCGGCGGGGGGGCCAGTCAGATACGCAGTATTTT. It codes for CASSFGRLRRGGQSDTQYF. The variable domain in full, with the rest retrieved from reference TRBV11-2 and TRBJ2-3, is EAGVAQSPRYKIIEKRQSVAFWCNPISGHATLYWYQQILGQGPKLLIQFQNNGVVDDSQLPKDRFSAERLKGVDSTLKIQPAKLEDSAVYLCASSFGRLRRGGQSDTQYFGPGTRLTVL.

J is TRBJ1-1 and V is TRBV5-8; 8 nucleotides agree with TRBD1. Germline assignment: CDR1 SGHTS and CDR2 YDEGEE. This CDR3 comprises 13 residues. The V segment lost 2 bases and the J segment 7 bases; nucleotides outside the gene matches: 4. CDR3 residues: CASSFRGTGEAFF. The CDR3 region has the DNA TGTGCCAGCAGCTTTCGTGGGACAGGTGAAGCTTTCTTT.

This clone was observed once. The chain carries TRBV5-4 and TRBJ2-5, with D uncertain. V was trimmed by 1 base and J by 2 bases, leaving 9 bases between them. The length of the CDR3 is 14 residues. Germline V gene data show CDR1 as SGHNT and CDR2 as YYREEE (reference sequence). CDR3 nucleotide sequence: TGTGCCAGCAGCTTGCCCAGTCAGCAAGAGACCCAGTACTTC. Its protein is CASSLPSQQETQYF.

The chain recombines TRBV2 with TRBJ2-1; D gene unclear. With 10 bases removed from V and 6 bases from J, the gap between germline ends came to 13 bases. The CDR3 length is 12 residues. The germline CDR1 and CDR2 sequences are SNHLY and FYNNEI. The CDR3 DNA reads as TGTGCCACGACGCTCAATTTCAATGAGCAGTTCTTC. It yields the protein CATTLNFNEQFF.

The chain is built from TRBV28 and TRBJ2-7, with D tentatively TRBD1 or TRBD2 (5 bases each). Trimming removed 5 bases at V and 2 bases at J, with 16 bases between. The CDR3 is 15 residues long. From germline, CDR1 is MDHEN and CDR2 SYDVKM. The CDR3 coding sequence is TGTGCCAGCAGTATTCCCCGGGACGCTGCCTACGAGCAGTACTTC. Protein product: CASSIPRDAAYEQYF.

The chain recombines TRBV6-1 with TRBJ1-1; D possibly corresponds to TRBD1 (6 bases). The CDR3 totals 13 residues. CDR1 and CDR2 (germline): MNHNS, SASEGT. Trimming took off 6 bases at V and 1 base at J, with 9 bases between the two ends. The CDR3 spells CASRDSSNTEAFF. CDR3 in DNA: TGTGCCAGCAGGGACAGCTCGAACACTGAAGCTTTCTTT.

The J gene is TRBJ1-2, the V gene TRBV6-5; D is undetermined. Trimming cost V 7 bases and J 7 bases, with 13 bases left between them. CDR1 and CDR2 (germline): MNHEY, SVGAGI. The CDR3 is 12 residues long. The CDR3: CASTSPIGGYTF. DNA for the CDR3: TGTGCCAGCACTTCCCCTATCGGTGGCTACACCTTC.

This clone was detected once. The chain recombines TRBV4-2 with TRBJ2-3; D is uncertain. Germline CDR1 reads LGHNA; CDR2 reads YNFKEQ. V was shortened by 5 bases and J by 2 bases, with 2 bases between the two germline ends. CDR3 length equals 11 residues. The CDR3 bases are TGTGCCAGCAGCAACACAGATACGCAGTATTTT. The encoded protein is CASSNTDTQYF.

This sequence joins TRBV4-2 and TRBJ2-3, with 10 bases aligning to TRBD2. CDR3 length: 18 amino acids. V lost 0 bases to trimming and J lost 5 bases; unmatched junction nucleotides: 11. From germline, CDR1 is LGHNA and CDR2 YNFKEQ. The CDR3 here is CASSQDHSSGGQGDTQYF. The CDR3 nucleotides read TGTGCCAGCAGCCAAGATCATTCTAGCGGGGGTCAGGGAGATACGCAGTATTTT.

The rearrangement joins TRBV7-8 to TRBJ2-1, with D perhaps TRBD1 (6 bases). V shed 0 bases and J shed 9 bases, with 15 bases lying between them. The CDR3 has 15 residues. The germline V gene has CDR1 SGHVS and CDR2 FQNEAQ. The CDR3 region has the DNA TGTGCCAGCAGCTTAGCCACCCCAGGGGCCGGTGAGCAGTTCTTC. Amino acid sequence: CASSLATPGAGEQFF.

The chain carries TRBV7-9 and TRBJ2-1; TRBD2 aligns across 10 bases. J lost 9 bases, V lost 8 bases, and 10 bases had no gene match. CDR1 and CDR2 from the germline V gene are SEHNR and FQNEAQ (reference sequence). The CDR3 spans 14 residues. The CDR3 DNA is TGTGCCAGCCAAGGTACTAGCGGGATGGGTGAGCAGTTCTTC. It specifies CASQGTSGMGEQFF.

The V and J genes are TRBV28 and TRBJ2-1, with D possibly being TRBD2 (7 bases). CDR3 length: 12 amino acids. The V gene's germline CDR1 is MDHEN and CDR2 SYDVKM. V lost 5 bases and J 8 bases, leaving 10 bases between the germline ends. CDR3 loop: CASSRGGYEQFF. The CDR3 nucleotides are TGTGCCAGCAGTCGCGGGGGCTATGAGCAGTTCTTC.